The TCR beta chain under discussion was sequenced for a study of metastatic and nonmetastatic thyroid tumors. Across the whole study: The comparison covered peripheral blood and tumor or nodule tissue in malignant and benign thyroid patients.

Overall study results and limits: Benign nodules reportedly had significantly lower TCR beta diversity than malignant thyroid tumors in blood and tumor.

In the original workflow: Using the CDR3 differences seen across clinicopathological groups, the authors built a distant-metastasis classifier for papillary thyroid cancer, which was meant to discriminate distant-metastatic patients. Using MiXCR, TCRdb reanalyzed the PCR reads. TCRdb, not the authors, supplied the V and J calls. The repertoire holds 9,000 to 10,000 clones, about a tenth seen once, with approximately 7.5% in the top ten. No treatment of any kind had been given to any patient before thyroid surgery. In this sample, this clone turned up many times. The antigen is undetermined. V lost 0 bases, J lost 10 bases, and 7 bases stayed unmatched. The length of the CDR3 is 15 residues. Germline V gene data show CDR1 as SGHRS and CDR2 as YFSETQ.

The material sequenced was tumor tissue. The sequence derives from a female donor with papillary thyroid cancer or a benign thyroid nodule (not recorded which). Some clones in this sample may be carry-over from other donors' samples. The chain is built from TRBV5-1 and TRBJ2-1; TRBD2 agrees at 10 bases. The CDR3 sequence is CASSLEGLAAGEQFF. In nucleotides, the CDR3 is TGCGCCAGCAGCTTGGAAGGACTAGCGGCGGGGGAGCAGTTCTTC.